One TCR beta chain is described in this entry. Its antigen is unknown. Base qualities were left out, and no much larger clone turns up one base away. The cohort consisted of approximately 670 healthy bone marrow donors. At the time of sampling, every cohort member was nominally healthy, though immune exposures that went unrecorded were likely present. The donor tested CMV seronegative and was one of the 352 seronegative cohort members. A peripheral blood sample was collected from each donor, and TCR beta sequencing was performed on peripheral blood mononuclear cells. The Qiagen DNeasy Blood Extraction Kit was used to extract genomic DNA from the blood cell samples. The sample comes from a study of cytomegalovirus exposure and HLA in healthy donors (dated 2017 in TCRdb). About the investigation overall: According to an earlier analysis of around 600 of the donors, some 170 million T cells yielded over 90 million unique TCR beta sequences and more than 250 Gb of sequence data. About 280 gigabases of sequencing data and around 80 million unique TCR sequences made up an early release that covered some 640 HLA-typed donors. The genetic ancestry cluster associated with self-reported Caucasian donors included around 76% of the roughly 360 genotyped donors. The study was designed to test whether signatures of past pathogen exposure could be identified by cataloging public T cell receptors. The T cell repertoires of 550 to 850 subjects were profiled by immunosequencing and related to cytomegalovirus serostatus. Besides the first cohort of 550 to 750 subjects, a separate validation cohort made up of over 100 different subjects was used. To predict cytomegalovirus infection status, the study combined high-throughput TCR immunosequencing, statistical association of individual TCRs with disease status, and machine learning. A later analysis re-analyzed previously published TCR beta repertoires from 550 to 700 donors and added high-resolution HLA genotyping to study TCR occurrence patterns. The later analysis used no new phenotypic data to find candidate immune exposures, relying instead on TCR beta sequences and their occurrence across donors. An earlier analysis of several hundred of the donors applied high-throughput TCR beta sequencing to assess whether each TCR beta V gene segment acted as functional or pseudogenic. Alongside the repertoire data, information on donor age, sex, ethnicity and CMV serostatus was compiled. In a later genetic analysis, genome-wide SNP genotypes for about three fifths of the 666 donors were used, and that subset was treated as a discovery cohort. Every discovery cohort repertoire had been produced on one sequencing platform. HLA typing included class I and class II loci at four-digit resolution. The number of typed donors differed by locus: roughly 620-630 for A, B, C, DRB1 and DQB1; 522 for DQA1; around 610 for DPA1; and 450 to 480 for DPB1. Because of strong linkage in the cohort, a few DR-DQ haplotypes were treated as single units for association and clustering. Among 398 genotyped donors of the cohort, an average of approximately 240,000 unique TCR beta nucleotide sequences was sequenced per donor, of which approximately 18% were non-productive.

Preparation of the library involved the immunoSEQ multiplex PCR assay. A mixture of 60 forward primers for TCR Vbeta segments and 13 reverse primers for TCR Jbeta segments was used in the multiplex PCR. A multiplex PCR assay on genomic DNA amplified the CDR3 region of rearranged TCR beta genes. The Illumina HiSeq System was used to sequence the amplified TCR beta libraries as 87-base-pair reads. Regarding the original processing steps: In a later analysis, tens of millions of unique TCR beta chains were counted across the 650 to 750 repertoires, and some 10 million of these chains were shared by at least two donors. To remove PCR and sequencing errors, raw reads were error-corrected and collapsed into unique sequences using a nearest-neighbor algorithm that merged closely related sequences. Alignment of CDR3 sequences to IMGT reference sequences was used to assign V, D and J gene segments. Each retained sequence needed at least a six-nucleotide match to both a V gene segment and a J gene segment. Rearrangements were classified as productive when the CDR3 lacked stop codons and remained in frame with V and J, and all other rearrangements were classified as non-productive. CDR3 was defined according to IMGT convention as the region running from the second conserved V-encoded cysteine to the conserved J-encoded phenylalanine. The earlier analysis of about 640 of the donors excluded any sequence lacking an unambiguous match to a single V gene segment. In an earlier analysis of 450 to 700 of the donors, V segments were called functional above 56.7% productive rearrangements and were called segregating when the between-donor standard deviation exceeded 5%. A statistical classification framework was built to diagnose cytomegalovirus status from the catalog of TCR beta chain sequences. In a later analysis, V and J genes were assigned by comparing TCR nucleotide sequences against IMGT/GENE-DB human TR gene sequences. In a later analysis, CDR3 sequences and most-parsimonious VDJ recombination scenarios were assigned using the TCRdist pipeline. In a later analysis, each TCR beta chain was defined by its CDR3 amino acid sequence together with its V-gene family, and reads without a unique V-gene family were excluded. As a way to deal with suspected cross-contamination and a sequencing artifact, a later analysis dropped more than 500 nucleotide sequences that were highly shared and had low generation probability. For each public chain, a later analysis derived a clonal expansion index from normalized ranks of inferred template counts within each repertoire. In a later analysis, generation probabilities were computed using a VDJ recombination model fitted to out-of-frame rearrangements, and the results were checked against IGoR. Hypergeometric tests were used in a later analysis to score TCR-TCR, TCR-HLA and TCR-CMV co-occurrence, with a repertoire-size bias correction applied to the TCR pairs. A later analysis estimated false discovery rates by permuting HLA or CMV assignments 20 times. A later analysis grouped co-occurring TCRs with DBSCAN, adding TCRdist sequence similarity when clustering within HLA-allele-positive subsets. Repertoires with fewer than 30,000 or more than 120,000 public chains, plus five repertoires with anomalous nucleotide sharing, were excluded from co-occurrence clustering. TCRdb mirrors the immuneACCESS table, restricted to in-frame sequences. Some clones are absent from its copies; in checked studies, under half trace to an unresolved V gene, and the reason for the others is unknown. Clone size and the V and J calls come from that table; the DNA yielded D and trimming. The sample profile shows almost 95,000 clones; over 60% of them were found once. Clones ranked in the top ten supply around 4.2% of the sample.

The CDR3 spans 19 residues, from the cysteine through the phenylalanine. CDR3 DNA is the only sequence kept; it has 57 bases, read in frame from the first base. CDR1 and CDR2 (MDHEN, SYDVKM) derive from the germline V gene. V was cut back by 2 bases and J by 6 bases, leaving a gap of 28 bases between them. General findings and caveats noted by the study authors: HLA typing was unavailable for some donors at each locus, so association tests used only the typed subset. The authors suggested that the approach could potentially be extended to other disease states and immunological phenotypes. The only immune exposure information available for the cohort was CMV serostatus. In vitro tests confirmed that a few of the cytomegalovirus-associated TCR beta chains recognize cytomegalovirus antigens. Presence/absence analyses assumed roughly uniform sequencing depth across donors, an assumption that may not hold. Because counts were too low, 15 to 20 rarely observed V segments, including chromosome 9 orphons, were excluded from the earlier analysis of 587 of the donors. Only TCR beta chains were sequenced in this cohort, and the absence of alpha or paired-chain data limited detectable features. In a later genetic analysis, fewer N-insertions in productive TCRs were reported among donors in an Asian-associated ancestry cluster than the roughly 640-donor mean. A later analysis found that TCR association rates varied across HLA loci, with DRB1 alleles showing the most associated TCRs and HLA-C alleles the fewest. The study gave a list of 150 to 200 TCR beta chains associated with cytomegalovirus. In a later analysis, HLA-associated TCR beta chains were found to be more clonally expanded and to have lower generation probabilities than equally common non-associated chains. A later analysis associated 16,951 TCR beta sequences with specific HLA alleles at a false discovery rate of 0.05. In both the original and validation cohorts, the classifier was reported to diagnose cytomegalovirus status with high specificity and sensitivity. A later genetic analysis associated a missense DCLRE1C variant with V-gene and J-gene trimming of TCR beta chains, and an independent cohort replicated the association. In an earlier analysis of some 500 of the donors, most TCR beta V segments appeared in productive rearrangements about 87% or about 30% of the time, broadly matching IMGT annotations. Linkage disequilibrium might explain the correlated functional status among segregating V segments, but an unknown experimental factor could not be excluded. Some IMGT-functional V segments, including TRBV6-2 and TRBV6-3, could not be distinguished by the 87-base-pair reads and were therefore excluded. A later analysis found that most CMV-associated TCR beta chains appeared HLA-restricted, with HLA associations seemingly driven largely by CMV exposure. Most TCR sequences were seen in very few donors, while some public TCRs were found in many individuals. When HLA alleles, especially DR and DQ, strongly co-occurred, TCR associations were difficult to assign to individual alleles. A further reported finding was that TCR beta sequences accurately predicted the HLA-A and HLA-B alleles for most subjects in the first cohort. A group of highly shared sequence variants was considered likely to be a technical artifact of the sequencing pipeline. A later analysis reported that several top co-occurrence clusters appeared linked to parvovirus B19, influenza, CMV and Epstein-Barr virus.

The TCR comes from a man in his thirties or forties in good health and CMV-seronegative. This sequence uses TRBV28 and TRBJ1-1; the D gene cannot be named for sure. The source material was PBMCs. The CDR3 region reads CASSLIRGWGSRIDSEAFF. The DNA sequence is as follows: TGTGCCAGCAGTTTAATACGGGGATGGGGATCTCGAATCGATTCTGAAGCTTTCTTT.